A selection of T cell receptor beta chains follows, all from one sample in a study of shared clonotypes between healthy human individuals. The protocol was immunoSEQ multiplex PCR, while the TCRdb copy is restricted to in-frame clones and leaves out a portion. This table has 2.5 million or so clones, over 85% appearing once. The sample was naive CD4+ T cells sorted from blood. The receptor source for this set is a man in his late teens or twenties in good health. Both conserved end residues are part of each CDR3. D genes are given only for firm matches. Some rows have no size entry. The others give once, few or many, or a class for an expanded clone.

V: TRBV2
D: -
J: TRBJ1-5
size: few
CDR3: CASSGDEYQPQHF
DNA: TGTGCCAGCAGTGGGGACGAATACCAGCCCCAGCATTTT

V: TRBV28
D: TRBD1
J: TRBJ1-6
size: few
CDR3: CASVSGGGSPLHF
DNA: TGTGCCAGCGTATCAGGGGGCGGCTCACCCCTCCACTTT

V: TRBV7-2
D: TRBD2
J: TRBJ2-7
size: once
CDR3: CASSLGQGGGAYEQYF
DNA: TGTGCCAGCAGCTTAGGACAAGGCGGGGGGGCCTACGAGCAGTACTTC

V: TRBV2
D: TRBD1
J: TRBJ2-5
size: once
CDR3: CASTGDQETQYF
DNA: TGTGCCAGTACAGGGGACCAAGAGACCCAGTACTTC

V: TRBV30
D: -
J: TRBJ2-3
size: -
CDR3: CAWTRADTQYF
DNA: TGTGCCTGGACCCGCGCGGATACGCAGTATTTT

V: TRBV2
D: -
J: TRBJ2-5
size: once
CDR3: CASRGTNQETQYF
DNA: TGTGCCAGCAGAGGGACAAACCAAGAGACCCAGTACTTC

V: TRBV7-9
D: -
J: TRBJ1-1
size: -
CDR3: CASSLNWDQNTEAFF
DNA: TGTGCCAGCAGCTTAAATTGGGACCAGAACACTGAAGCTTTCTTT

V: TRBV4-1
D: TRBD2
J: TRBJ2-7
size: -
CDR3: CASSPTGREGPYEQYF
DNA: TGCGCCAGCAGCCCCACGGGGCGGGAGGGCCCCTACGAGCAGTACTTC

V: TRBV6-1
D: TRBD2
J: TRBJ2-1
size: -
CDR3: CASKTSGSNNEQFF
DNA: TGTGCCAGCAAGACTAGCGGGAGTAACAATGAGCAGTTCTTC

V: TRBV5-1
D: TRBD2
J: TRBJ2-7
size: -
CDR3: CASSRLGGFSHEQYF
DNA: TGCGCCAGCAGCCGCCTGGGAGGGTTCAGTCACGAGCAGTACTTC

V: TRBV5-1
D: TRBD2
J: TRBJ2-5
size: -
CDR3: CASSRTSAGLQETQYF
DNA: TGCGCCAGCAGCCGGACTAGCGCGGGACTCCAAGAGACCCAGTACTTC

V: TRBV28
D: -
J: TRBJ1-2
size: -
CDR3: CASQGSGEPVQF
DNA: TGTGCCAGCCAGGGGAGCGGAGAACCTGTTCAGTTC

V: TRBV11-2
D: -
J: TRBJ1-6
size: once
CDR3: CASNHQASSYNSPLHF
DNA: TGTGCCAGCAATCATCAGGCGAGCTCCTATAATTCACCCCTCCACTTT

V: TRBV5-6
D: TRBD1
J: TRBJ2-5
size: -
CDR3: CASLTTDRGRETQYF
DNA: TGTGCCAGCCTCACTACCGACAGGGGAAGGGAGACCCAGTACTTC

V: TRBV7-8
D: TRBD2
J: TRBJ2-7
size: -
CDR3: CASSSTGLAGGSEQYF
DNA: TGTGCCAGCAGCTCAACGGGGCTAGCGGGGGGGTCCGAGCAGTACTTC

V: TRBV4-3
D: -
J: TRBJ1-4
size: -
CDR3: CASSPREWAGSNEKLFF
DNA: TGCGCCAGCAGCCCAAGGGAATGGGCAGGGTCTAATGAAAAACTGTTTTTT

V: TRBV2
D: TRBD2
J: TRBJ2-3
size: -
CDR3: CASRLAGGPQYF
DNA: TGTGCCAGCAGGCTAGCGGGGGGGCCGCAGTATTTT

V: TRBV5-1
D: -
J: TRBJ1-4
size: -
CDR3: CASSLEGVGEKLFF
DNA: TGCGCCAGCAGCTTGGAGGGGGTAGGAGAAAAACTGTTTTTT

V: TRBV4-1
D: TRBD1
J: TRBJ1-1
size: -
CDR3: CASSQGRDRGVTEAFF
DNA: TGCGCCAGCAGCCAAGGGCGGGACAGGGGCGTCACTGAAGCTTTCTTT

V: TRBV18
D: -
J: TRBJ2-6
size: -
CDR3: CASSPQGSGANVLTF
DNA: TGTGCCAGCTCACCTCAGGGCTCTGGGGCCAACGTCCTGACTTTC

V: TRBV5-6
D: TRBD2
J: TRBJ2-1
size: -
CDR3: CASSLDAGAPHEQFF
DNA: TGTGCCAGCAGCTTGGATGCGGGAGCCCCCCATGAGCAGTTCTTC

V: TRBV6-1
D: -
J: TRBJ2-3
size: once
CDR3: CASSEASQSTNTQYF
DNA: TGTGCCAGCAGTGAAGCATCGCAGTCCACAAATACGCAGTATTTT

V: TRBV6-1
D: TRBD2
J: TRBJ2-7
size: once
CDR3: CASSLGTSGYYEQYF
DNA: TGTGCCAGCAGTCTGGGGACTAGCGGGTATTACGAGCAGTACTTC

V: TRBV7-3
D: TRBD2
J: TRBJ2-5
size: once
CDR3: CASSSGTRGMETQYF
DNA: TGTGCCAGCAGCTCCGGGACTAGGGGTATGGAGACCCAGTACTTC